What follows are 2 T cell receptor beta chains derived from one specimen sequenced in a study of blood T cell repertoires in COVID-19. The table came from immunoSEQ multiplex PCR; TCRdb's copy has only in-frame clones and leaves some out. This sample has about 250,000 clones, with more than 80% found just once. The sample taken for sequencing was peripheral blood. The source is a human donor in a cohort sampled during active COVID-19.

In this sample, this clone turned up once. This clone may be a read error of a much larger clone one base away. Other DNA variants within this sample encode the same CDR3. The chain has TRBV5-6 and TRBJ2-1; D remains unclear. The CDR3 totals 11 residues. Germline V gives CDR1 SGHDT, CDR2 YYEEEE. Trimming cost V 6 bases and J 4 bases, with 5 bases left between them. CDR3 sequence (DNA): TGTGCCAGCACCCGGTACAATGAGCAGTTCTTC. Amino acids: CASTRYNEQFF.

The chain combines TRBV30 with TRBJ2-5; possible D gene TRBD2, 7 bases. Germline V gene sequence: CDR1 GTSNPN, CDR2 SVGIG (reference sequence). This CDR3 has 13 amino acids. Trimming left V 5 bases short and J 5 bases short, with 15 bases between. The CDR3 bases are TGTGCCTGGTCGGGGGGCCTGATGGAGACCCAGTACTTC. Amino acid sequence: CAWSGGLMETQYF.